Listed here are 12 T cell receptor beta chains from one sample, sequenced in a study of T cells in Graves' hyperthyroidism and ophthalmopathy. TCR beta CDR3 regions were amplified from RNA. The TCR CDR3 was amplified in a first-round RT-PCR using the HTBI primer set. MiXCR, applied by TCRdb to the multiplex PCR reads, yields one record per CDR3 protein. The repertoire consists of hundreds of thousands of distinct CDR3 sequences, with 20% occurring once and the leading ten covering about half. Specimen: blood. All receptors derive from a man aged 35 to 55 with Graves' ophthalmopathy.

This clonotype was recorded at least ten times. V usage is TRBV18 and J usage is TRBJ1-5; the match to TRBD1 covers 10 bases. Germline V gene data show CDR1 as KGHSH and CDR2 as LQKENI. This CDR3 contains 14 residues. V lost 2 bases and J lost 9; bases outside the gene matches: 4. The CDR3 DNA reads TGTGCCAGCTCACCAAGACAGGGGGCATGGCCCCAGCATTTT. This codes for CASSPRQGAWPQHF.

This chain links TRBV20-1 with TRBJ2-7; 8 bases fit TRBD1. The CDR3 is 15 amino acids. Germline V gene lookup returns CDR1 DFQATT and CDR2 SNEGSKA (reference sequence). With V trimmed by 2 bases and J by 0 bases, 6 bases remained unmatched. The CDR3: CSARPNTGGSYEQYF. In DNA form, the CDR3 reads TGCAGTGCTAGACCTAATACAGGGGGCTCCTACGAGCAGTACTTC.

This clonotype was picked up many times. The chain uses TRBV5-1 and TRBJ2-2, with D perhaps TRBD1 or TRBD2 (5 bases each). The germline gives CDR1 SGHRS, CDR2 YFSETQ. The CDR3 spans 15 residues. Trimming removed 4 bases from V and 4 bases from J, with 14 bases in between. The CDR3 loop is CASSRGQRFTGELFF. The CDR3 nucleotides are TGCGCCAGCAGCCGGGGCCAGAGATTCACCGGGGAGCTGTTTTTT.

To note about this clonotype: A much larger clonotype is one base distant, so this may be a read error. Here the CDR3 omits its conserved ending phenylalanine or tryptophan, so a read error is the likely source. This sequence joins TRBV11-3 and TRBJ2-3, with 9 bases aligning to TRBD2. Germline CDR1 SGHNT, CDR2 YENEEA. CDR3 length: 15 residues. V trimming: 4 bases; J trimming: 3 bases; junction bases outside the gene matches: 5. The DNA of the CDR3 is TGTGCCAGCAGCTCTAGCGGGATCGGTACAGATACGCAGTATATT. Residues: CASSSSGIGTDTQYI.

This chain links TRBV20-1 with TRBJ2-7; D not resolved. Germline loops: CDR1 DFQATT, CDR2 SNEGSKA (reference sequence). V was trimmed by 8 bases and J by 8 bases, leaving 10 bases between them. The CDR3 runs to 9 residues. CDR3 DNA sequence: TGCAGTCCTAAGGGCCAGCAGTACTTC. This gives the protein CSPKGQQYF.

This clonotype occurred many times. The CDR3 loop reads CASSLTSGRGHEQFF. The DNA for the CDR3 is TGTGCCAGCAGCTTGACTAGCGGGAGAGGGCATGAGCAGTTCTTC. The chain joins TRBV11-2 to TRBJ2-1; TRBD2 agrees at 12 bases. Germline lookup yields CDR1 SGHAT and CDR2 FQNNGV. V shed 3 bases, J shed 8 bases, and the junction held 5 bases outside the gene matches. The CDR3 is made up of 15 amino acids.

The rearrangement joins TRBV29-1 to TRBJ2-7; 7 bases line up with TRBD1. Trimming cost V 5 bases and J 5 bases; bases outside gene matches: 12. Germline CDR1 is SQVTM and CDR2 is ANQGSEA. The CDR3 runs to 14 residues. CDR3 coding DNA: TGCAGCGTTTCACCCCGGGACAGAGGTAACGAGCAGTACTTC. Its protein is CSVSPRDRGNEQYF.

This clonotype was seen many times. The V and J genes are TRBV5-1 and TRBJ2-1; no reliable D call. Looked up from germline, CDR1 is SGHRS and CDR2 is YFSETQ. This CDR3 is 14 amino acids long. V lost 0 bases and J lost 8, with 12 bases in between. Here the CDR3 reads CASSLAQRWDEQFF. Here the CDR3 DNA reads TGCGCCAGCAGCTTGGCCCAGCGATGGGATGAGCAGTTCTTC.

Concerning this clonotype itself: A much larger clone differs by one base, so this may be a read error. This chain uses TRBV7-3 with TRBJ2-1; TRBD1 matches 9 bases. Per the germline V gene, CDR1 is SGHTA and CDR2 is FQGTGA. The CDR3 contains 15 residues. CDR3 sequence reads: CASSLFGTGYNAQFF. The CDR3 coding sequence is TGTGCCAGCAGCTTATTCGGGACAGGGTACAATGCGCAGTTCTTC.

The genes are TRBV7-8 and TRBJ2-7; TRBD2 aligns across 7 bases. This CDR3 has 12 amino acids. V shed 5 bases and J 7 bases; nucleotides not matched to a gene: 5. Germline V gene lookup returns CDR1 SGHVS and CDR2 FQNEAQ. The CDR3 is CASSQLALEQYF. The CDR3 nucleotides are TGTGCCAGCAGCCAACTAGCGCTTGAGCAGTACTTC.

This CDR3 reads CASSEHRVVSYEQYF. The CDR3 DNA follows: TGTGCCAGCAGTGAACACAGGGTGGTCTCCTACGAGCAGTACTTC. The V gene is TRBV6-1, the J gene TRBJ2-7; perhaps TRBD1 as D (6 bases). This CDR3 is 15 amino acids long. Germline assignment: CDR1 MNHNS and CDR2 SASEGT. The V and J ends lost 2 bases and 0 bases respectively, with 11 bases between them.

The chain has TRBV24-1 and TRBJ2-1, with a possible D match to TRBD1 (6 bases). V was shortened by 3 bases and J by 10 bases, with 12 bases between the two germline ends. Germline V CDR1 and CDR2: KGHDR, SFDVKD. The CDR3 has 13 residues. Here the CDR3 reads CATSDNRDEEQFF. The CDR3 DNA sequence: TGTGCCACCAGTGATAACAGGGATGAGGAGCAGTTCTTC.